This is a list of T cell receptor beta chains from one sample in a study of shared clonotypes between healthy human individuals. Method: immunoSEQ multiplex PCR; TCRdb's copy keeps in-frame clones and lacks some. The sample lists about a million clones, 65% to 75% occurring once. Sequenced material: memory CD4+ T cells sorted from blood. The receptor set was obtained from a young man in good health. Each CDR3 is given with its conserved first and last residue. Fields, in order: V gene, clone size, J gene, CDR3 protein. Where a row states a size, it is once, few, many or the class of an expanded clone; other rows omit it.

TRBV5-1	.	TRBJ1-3	CASRSGTGSGNTIYF
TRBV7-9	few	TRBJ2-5	CASSLGAGGPETQYF
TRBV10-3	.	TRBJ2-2	CAISEVLIRELFF
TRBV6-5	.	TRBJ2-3	CASSDRGSTDTQYF
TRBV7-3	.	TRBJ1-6	CASSKDSSYNSPLHF
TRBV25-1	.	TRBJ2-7	CASSAGPPFYEQYF
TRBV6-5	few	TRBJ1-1	CASSYSGGTRGTEAFF
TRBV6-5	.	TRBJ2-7	CASSSLPGGGYEQYF
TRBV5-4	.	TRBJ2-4	CASSLASGRLTKNIQYF
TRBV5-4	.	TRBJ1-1	CASSLQGNFFTEAFF
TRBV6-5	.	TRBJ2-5	CASRRGQGGETQYF
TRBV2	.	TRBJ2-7	CASRTGYEQYF
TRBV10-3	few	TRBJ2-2	CASTGTSGLLNTGELFF
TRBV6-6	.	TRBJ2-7	CASTRVGTYEQYF
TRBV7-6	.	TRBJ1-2	CASSLDSLGYTF
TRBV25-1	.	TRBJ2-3	CASSELGRDTDTQYF
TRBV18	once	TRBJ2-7	CASSPAMVGEQYF
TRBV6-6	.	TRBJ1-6	CASRKDRDSPLHF
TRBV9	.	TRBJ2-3	CASSVGAHGAQATDTQYF
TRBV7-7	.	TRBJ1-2	CASSLEPDRYCTF
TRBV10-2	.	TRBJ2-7	CASSTEIAGSEQYF
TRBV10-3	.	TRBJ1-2	CAISADTRQGYTF
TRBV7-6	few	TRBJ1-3	CASSLAQGGGNTIYF
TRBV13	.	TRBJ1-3	CASSLGRSGITSGNTIYF
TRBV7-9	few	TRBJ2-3	CASSLVGPTQYF
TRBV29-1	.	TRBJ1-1	CSVSRQGQNTEAFF
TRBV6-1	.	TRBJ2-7	CASRRGGGSYEQYF
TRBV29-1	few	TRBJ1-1	CSVELRLVFTEAFF
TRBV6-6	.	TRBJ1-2	CASSYGDSRTYGYTF
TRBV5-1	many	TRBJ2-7	CASSQLGTSGYEQYF
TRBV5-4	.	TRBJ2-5	CASAEIGAEETQYF
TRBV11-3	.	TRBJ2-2	CASSPGGRGRAGELFF
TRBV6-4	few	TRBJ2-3	CASSARNGDTQYF
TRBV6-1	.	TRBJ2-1	CAGTLGGANEQFF
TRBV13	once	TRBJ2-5	CASSLARRGGVETQYF
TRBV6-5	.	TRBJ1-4	CASSYSRVLGEKLFF
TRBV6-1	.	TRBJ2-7	CASSGQGHEQYF
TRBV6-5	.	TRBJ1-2	CASSYVSRSDYGYTF
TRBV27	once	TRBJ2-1	CASSSGGWRGGHREQFF
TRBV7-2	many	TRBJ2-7	CASSLARLSRQAPGEQYF
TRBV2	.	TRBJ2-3	CASSGQGAITDTQYF
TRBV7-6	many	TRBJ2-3	CASSLDQGGKTDTQYF
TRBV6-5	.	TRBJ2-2	CASRDAATGELFF
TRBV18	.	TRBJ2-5	CASSPSTRETQYF
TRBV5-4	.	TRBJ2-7	CASSVFSSYEQYF
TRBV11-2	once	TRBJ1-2	CASSLGGALNYGYTF
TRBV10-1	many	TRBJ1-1	CASSRGTEAFF
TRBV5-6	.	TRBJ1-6	CASSLGPDSPLHF
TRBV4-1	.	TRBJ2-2	CASSQGPGITNTGELFF
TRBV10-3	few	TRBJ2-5	CAISVLAGGLETQYF
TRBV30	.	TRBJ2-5	CAWSVFPGETQYF
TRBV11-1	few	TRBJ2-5	CASSFDRGFGETQYF
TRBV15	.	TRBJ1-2	CATSRVSGGYTF
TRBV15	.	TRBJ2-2	CATSRVGLAGGRGGELFF
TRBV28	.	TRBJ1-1	CASSLEAPGEGTEAFF
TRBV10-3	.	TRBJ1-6	CAITMTGDSPLHF
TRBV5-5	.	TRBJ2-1	CASSLGAGTYNEQFF
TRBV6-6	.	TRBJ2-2	CAIRSGGNTGELFF
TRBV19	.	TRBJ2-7	CASSIDSASYEQYF